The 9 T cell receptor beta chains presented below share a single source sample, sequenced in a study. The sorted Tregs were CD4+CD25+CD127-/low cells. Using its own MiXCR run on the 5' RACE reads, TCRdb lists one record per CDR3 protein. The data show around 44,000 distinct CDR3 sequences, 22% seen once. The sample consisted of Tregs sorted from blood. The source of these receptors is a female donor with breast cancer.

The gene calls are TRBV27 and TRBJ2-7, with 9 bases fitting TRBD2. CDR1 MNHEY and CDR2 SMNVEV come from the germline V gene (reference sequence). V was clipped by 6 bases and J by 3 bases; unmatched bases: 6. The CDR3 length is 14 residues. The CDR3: CASRPGLASYEQYF. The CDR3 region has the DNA TGTGCCAGCAGACCGGGACTAGCCAGCTACGAGCAGTACTTC.

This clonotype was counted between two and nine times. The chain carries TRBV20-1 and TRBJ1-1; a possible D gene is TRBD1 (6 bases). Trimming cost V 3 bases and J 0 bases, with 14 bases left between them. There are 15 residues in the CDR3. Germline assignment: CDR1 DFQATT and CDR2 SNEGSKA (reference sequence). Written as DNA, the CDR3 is TGCAGTGCTAGGGGCAGGGGTACTCTGAACACTGAAGCTTTCTTT. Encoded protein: CSARGRGTLNTEAFF.

The CDR3 coding sequence is TGTGCCAGCAGCCCTAGGACTAGCGGGAACACCGGGGAGCTGTTTTTT. The encoded protein is CASSPRTSGNTGELFF. The rearrangement joins TRBV3-1 to TRBJ2-2, with 10 bases fitting TRBD2. This CDR3 is built from 16 residues. Germline trimming cut 4 bases from V and 1 base from J; bases unmatched to any gene: 3. Germline-derived CDR1 and CDR2 are LGHDT and YNNKEL (reference sequence).

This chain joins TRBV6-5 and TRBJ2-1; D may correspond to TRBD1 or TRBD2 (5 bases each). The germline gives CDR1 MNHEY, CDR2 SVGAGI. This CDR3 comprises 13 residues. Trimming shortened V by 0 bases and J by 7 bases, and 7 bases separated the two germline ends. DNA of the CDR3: TGTGCCAGCAGTTACTCGTGGGGGAATGAGCAGTTCTTC. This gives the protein CASSYSWGNEQFF.

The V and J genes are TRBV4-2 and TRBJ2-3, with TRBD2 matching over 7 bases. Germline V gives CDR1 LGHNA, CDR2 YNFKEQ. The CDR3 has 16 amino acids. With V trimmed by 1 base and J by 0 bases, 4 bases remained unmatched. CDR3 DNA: TGTGCCAGCAGCCAAGCGAGGGACTATAGCACAGATACGCAGTATTTT. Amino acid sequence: CASSQARDYSTDTQYF.

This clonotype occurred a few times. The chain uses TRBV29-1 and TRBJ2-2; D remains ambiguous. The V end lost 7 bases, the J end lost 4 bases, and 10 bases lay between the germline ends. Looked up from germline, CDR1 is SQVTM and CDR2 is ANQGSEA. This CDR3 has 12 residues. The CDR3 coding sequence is TGCAGCGCCGTTGCACGCACCGGGGAGCTGTTTTTT. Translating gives CSAVARTGELFF.

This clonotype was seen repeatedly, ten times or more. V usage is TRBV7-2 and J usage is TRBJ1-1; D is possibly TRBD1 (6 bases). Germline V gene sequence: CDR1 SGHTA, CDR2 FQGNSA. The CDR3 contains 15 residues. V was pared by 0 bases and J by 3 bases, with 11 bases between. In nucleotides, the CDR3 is TGTGCCAGCAGCTTAGCCTGGGGGGCCGACACTGAAGCTTTCTTT. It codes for CASSLAWGADTEAFF.

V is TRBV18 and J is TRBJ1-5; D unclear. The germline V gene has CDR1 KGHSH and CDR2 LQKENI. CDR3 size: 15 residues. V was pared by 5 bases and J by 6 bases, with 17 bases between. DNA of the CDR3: TGTGCCAGCTCAGAAGCCCCCGGGGAGTTTCAGCCCCAGCATTTT. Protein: CASSEAPGEFQPQHF. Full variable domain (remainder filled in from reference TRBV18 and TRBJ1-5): NAGVMQNPRHLVRRRGQEARLRCSPMKGHSHVYWYRQLPEEGLKFMVYLQKENIIDESGMPKERFSAEFPKEGPSILRIQQVVRGDSAAYFCASSEAPGEFQPQHFGDGTRLSIL.

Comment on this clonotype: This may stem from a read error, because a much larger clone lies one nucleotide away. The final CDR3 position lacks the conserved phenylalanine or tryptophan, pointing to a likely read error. In DNA, the CDR3 is TGTGCCAGCAGTCGCAGGGGGCAGTACGAGCAGTACTCC. Encoded protein: CASSRRGQYEQYS. The chain is built from TRBV27 and TRBJ2-7; 8 nucleotides line up with TRBD1. The CDR3 covers 13 residues. The ends lost 5 bases at V and 4 bases at J; junction bases unmatched: 4. Germline CDR1 MNHEY, CDR2 SMNVEV (reference sequence).